This T cell receptor (beta chain) appears in the sequencing data of a study of T cells in Graves' hyperthyroidism and ophthalmopathy. Regarding the study as a whole: The blood repertoire included most of the expanded thyroid clonotypes above 0.001. By a 13 V-J model, ophthalmopathy was set apart from stable hyperthyroidism.

Pregnant or lactating patients were excluded, as were those with uncontrolled infection or other autoimmune disease. The CDR3 runs 13 residues. Trimming left V 5 bases short and J 4 bases short, with 11 bases between. Germline CDR1 is SGHTA and CDR2 is FQGNSA. Amplification of TCR beta CDR3 regions was performed using RNA transcripts as template. A set of HTBI primers served as the primers for a first-round RT-PCR of the TCR CDR3. TCRdb re-analysed the multiplex PCR reads in MiXCR, keeping a single row per CDR3 protein. Here the sample spans roughly 570,000 distinct CDR3 sequences, 46% being singletons. Comments on this clonotype: The antigen is undetermined.

The sequenced sample consisted of peripheral blood or thyroid tissue (not recorded which). The chain uses TRBV7-2 and TRBJ1-1; perhaps TRBD1 as D (6 bases). This sequence originates from an adult woman with Graves' disease, either hyperthyroidism or ophthalmopathy (not recorded which). CDR3 residues: CASSIGQTTEAFF. The CDR3 DNA follows: TGTGCCAGCAGCATTGGACAGACCACTGAAGCTTTCTTT.